The clone carrying this T cell receptor (beta chain) was found once. Its cognate antigen is unknown. The junction departs from germline at one end; a sequencing error may be responsible. This specimen comes from a study of T cell responses to AZD1222 COVID-19 vaccine. The repertoire was sequenced with immunoSEQ multiplex PCR; TCRdb's copy has only in-frame clones and lacks some. The sample yields some 140,000 clones, approximately 87% seen once. Points from the study as a whole: Repertoire sampling happened only post peak T cell response.

Germline CDR1 and CDR2: SGHNT and YYREEE (reference sequence). This CDR3 is 13 amino acids long. Sequencing was performed on peripheral blood, taken on day 0 of MenACWY control vaccination. The sequence came from an adult in good health. The chain has TRBV5-4 and TRBJ2-7; D perhaps matches TRBD2 (6 bases). CDR3 loop: CASSFRDSHEQYF. The CDR3 DNA reads as TGTGCCAGCAGCTTCCGGGACTCCCACGAGCAGTACTTC.